The 30 T cell receptor beta chains below were found in one sample sequenced in a study of T cell responses to AZD1222 COVID-19 vaccine. Some clones are missing from TCRdb's copy, which holds only in-frame ones; the method was immunoSEQ multiplex PCR. Here the sample spans around 120,000 clones, around 89% being singletons. The sample in question was peripheral blood, obtained on day 0 of MenACWY control vaccination. These TCRs come from an adult in good health.

The chain recombines TRBV5-1 with TRBJ2-3; D not resolved. V dropped 5 bases and J dropped 2 bases, with 6 bases sitting between them. The CDR3 loop spans 12 amino acids. Germline CDR1 is SGHRS and CDR2 is YFSETQ. The DNA for the CDR3 is TGCGCCAGCAGGACCAACACAGATACGCAGTATTTT. Translating it yields CASRTNTDTQYF.

The genes are TRBV13 and TRBJ2-3, with D unclear. V lost 8 bases, J lost 0 bases, and 15 bases lay in between. The germline CDR1 and CDR2 sequences are PRHDT and FYEKMQ (reference sequence). This CDR3 spans 15 amino acids. The CDR3 DNA is TGTGCCAGCGCCGTGCGTGGACCTAGCACAGATACGCAGTATTTT. As protein: CASAVRGPSTDTQYF.

This chain links TRBV30 with TRBJ1-5; D not certain. The CDR3 loop spans 14 amino acids. Germline CDR1 is GTSNPN and CDR2 is SVGIG (reference sequence). The V and J ends lost 2 bases and 5 bases respectively, with 13 bases between them. The CDR3 region is CAWSTGELDQPQHF. The CDR3 region has the DNA TGTGCCTGGAGTACCGGGGAGCTCGATCAGCCCCAGCATTTT.

The chain combines TRBV3-1 (or the pseudogene TRBV3-2) with TRBJ2-7; 8 bases are a match to TRBD1. Germline V gene lookup returns CDR1 LGHDT and CDR2 YNNKEL (reference sequence). The trim removed 2 bases at V and 3 bases at J, leaving 0 bases unmatched. The CDR3 is made up of 13 amino acids. CDR3 sequence reads: CASSQTGGYEQYF. The CDR3, as DNA: TGTGCCAGCAGCCAAACAGGGGGCTACGAGCAGTACTTC.

V is TRBV30 and J is TRBJ2-7; no firm D call. The V and J ends lost 3 bases and 2 bases respectively, with 11 bases between them. Germline loops: CDR1 GTSNPN, CDR2 SVGIG (reference sequence). The CDR3 spans 13 residues. CDR3 DNA sequence: TGTGCCTGGAGGAAGAGAGACACCTACGAGCAGTACTTC. Amino acid sequence: CAWRKRDTYEQYF.

This clone was observed once. The J gene is TRBJ1-5, the V gene TRBV2, with TRBD1 matching over 8 bases. The CDR3 covers 22 residues. V dropped 5 bases and J dropped 0; count of bases not matched to a gene: 24. CDR1 SNHLY and CDR2 FYNNEI come from the germline V gene. The CDR3 DNA follows: TGTGCCAGCAGTAAACGGGAACGGATTGGGACAGGTCGCAATTATAGCAATCAGCCCCAGCATTTT. Its protein is CASSKRERIGTGRNYSNQPQHF.

This chain joins TRBV11-2 and TRBJ1-6; tentative D call: TRBD1 (6 bases). V was shortened by 1 base and J by 7 bases, with 8 bases between the two germline ends. The germline gives CDR1 SGHAT, CDR2 FQNNGV. This CDR3 spans 14 amino acids. CDR3 DNA sequence: TGTGCCAGCAGCTTAGGGGACAAAAATTCACCCCTCCACTTT. Amino acids: CASSLGDKNSPLHF.

The chain combines TRBV18 with TRBJ1-1; D may be TRBD1 (6 bases). The CDR3 has 14 amino acids. Germline V CDR1 and CDR2: KGHSH, LQKENI. V was trimmed by 1 base and J by 5 bases, leaving 11 bases between them. This chain's CDR3 is CASSPQGVRTEAFF. The CDR3 nucleotides are TGTGCCAGCTCACCACAGGGGGTACGGACTGAAGCTTTCTTT.

V and J are TRBV27 and TRBJ2-1; 7 bases fit TRBD1. Per germline, CDR1 MNHEY and CDR2 SMNVEV (reference sequence). Trimming took 5 bases from V and 5 from J; bases not matched to a gene: 6. CDR3 size: 14 residues. CDR3 nucleotide sequence: TGTGCCAGCAGTCCCGGGACAGCAAACAATGAGCAGTTCTTC. It translates to CASSPGTANNEQFF.

The V and J genes are TRBV2 and TRBJ2-7, with a possible D match to TRBD1 (6 bases). Germline V CDR1 and CDR2: SNHLY, FYNNEI. The CDR3 is 15 residues long. Trimming removed 4 bases at V and 4 bases at J, with 17 bases between. The CDR3 nucleotides are TGTGCCAGCAGTGGGGGGCGGCAGGGTATGTACGAGCAGTACTTC. Amino acid sequence: CASSGGRQGMYEQYF.

This chain uses TRBV7-2 with TRBJ1-6, with TRBD1 as a possible D gene (5 bases). The V and J ends lost 1 base and 10 bases respectively, with 11 bases between them. CDR1 SGHTA and CDR2 FQGNSA come from the germline V gene. CDR3 length equals 14 residues. Here the CDR3 DNA reads TGTGCCAGCAGCTTAGATCCGGGGGTGTCACCCCTCCACTTT. Residues: CASSLDPGVSPLHF.

The genes are TRBV11-3 and TRBJ2-7; D might be TRBD1 (5 bases). Germline V gene lookup returns CDR1 SGHNT and CDR2 YENEEA. The CDR3 totals 16 residues. V shed 1 base and J shed 0 bases, with 13 bases lying between them. The CDR3 region is CASSLVWGVNSYEQYF. Here the CDR3 DNA reads TGTGCCAGCAGCTTAGTCTGGGGCGTCAACTCCTACGAGCAGTACTTC.

The chain links TRBV27 to TRBJ1-4; D unresolved. This CDR3 contains 15 residues. Trimming pared 0 bases from V and 8 bases from J, leaving 13 bases between. Germline V gene data show CDR1 as MNHEY and CDR2 as SMNVEV (reference sequence). The CDR3 spells CASSLSGRLGEKLFF. The CDR3 DNA follows: TGTGCCAGCAGTTTATCGGGTAGGCTGGGAGAAAAACTGTTTTTT.

The chain recombines TRBV7-9 with TRBJ1-4; no definite D call. Between the trimmed V and J ends, which lost 1 base and 8 bases, there was a span of 14 bases. Germline loops: CDR1 SEHNR, CDR2 FQNEAQ (reference sequence). The CDR3 runs to 15 residues. CDR3 region: CASSLVGRVDEKLFF. The CDR3 region has the DNA TGTGCCAGCAGCTTAGTGGGGAGGGTCGACGAAAAACTGTTTTTT.

This clone was counted a few times. V and J are TRBV7-3 and TRBJ2-1; the D gene is possibly TRBD1 (7 bases). The length of the CDR3 is 15 residues. Trimming stripped 5 bases from V and 1 base from J, with 12 bases between. Per germline, CDR1 SGHTA and CDR2 FQGTGA. The CDR3 DNA is TGTGCCAGCAGCCCCAGGGGGGAGTCCTACAATGAGCAGTTCTTC. It yields the protein CASSPRGESYNEQFF.

The gene calls are TRBV5-4 and TRBJ2-1; D is unresolved. Deletions cut 6 bases from V and 0 bases from J, with 13 bases between. Germline V lookup: CDR1 SGHNT, CDR2 YYREEE (reference sequence). The CDR3 runs to 15 residues. In nucleotides, the CDR3 is TGTGCCAGCATCAATTACCCTAGCTCCTACAATGAGCAGTTCTTC. This gives the protein CASINYPSSYNEQFF.

The V call is TRBV11-3, the J call TRBJ1-6; perhaps TRBD1 as D (6 bases). Trimming took off 6 bases at V and 4 bases at J, with 10 bases between the two ends. There are 14 residues in the CDR3. CDR1 and CDR2 (germline): SGHNT, YENEEA. CDR3 region: CASRTDRYNSPLHF. CDR3 DNA sequence: TGTGCCAGCAGAACGGACAGATATAATTCACCCCTCCACTTT.

Only one count was recorded for this clone. This chain connects TRBV2 to TRBJ2-1; D is ambiguous. Trimming pared 3 bases from V and 0 bases from J, leaving 9 bases between. The germline V gene encodes CDR1 SNHLY and CDR2 FYNNEI. The CDR3 loop spans 15 amino acids. The CDR3 region has the DNA TGTGCCAGCAGTGAGGTGGGTCGCTCCTACAATGAGCAGTTCTTC. This sequence encodes CASSEVGRSYNEQFF.

The chain uses TRBV4-2 and TRBJ2-3; perhaps TRBD2 as D (6 bases). V was clipped by 0 bases and J by 5 bases, with 18 bases between them. The germline V gene encodes CDR1 LGHNA and CDR2 YNFKEQ. This CDR3 spans 17 amino acids. The DNA for the CDR3 is TGTGCCAGCAGCCAAGATCTCTTCGTGAGGAGGGGAGATACGCAGTATTTT. This codes for CASSQDLFVRRGDTQYF.

The V call is TRBV4-2, the J call TRBJ2-2, with D hard to call. Per the germline V gene, CDR1 is LGHNA and CDR2 is YNFKEQ. The CDR3 is 17 residues long. Trimming left V 4 bases short and J 0 bases short, with 15 bases between. As DNA, the CDR3 is TGTGCCAGCAGCCCTCAACACGAGTACCCGAACACCGGGGAGCTGTTTTTT. This translates into CASSPQHEYPNTGELFF.

This chain links TRBV5-1 with TRBJ2-3; 7 bases agree with TRBD1. Trimming at V came to 4 bases and at J to 1 base, leaving 3 bases not matched to a gene. CDR1 is SGHRS and CDR2 is YFSETQ in the germline V gene. The length of the CDR3 is 14 residues. The CDR3 loop reads CASSTDRGTDTQYF. In nucleotides, the CDR3 is TGCGCCAGCAGCACTGACAGGGGCACAGATACGCAGTATTTT.

V and J are TRBV19 and TRBJ1-2; D not certain. The V gene lost 3 bases and the J gene lost 14 bases, with 25 bases spanning the gap. CDR3 length equals 15 residues. Germline CDR1 and CDR2: LNHDA and SQIVND (reference sequence). In DNA, the CDR3 is TGTGCCAGTAGTATGGGCAGTCCAACCACCTTCTCGGTGACCTTC. Translation gives CASSMGSPTTFSVTF.

The chain combines TRBV12-3 or TRBV12-4 with TRBJ1-1; D is undetermined. V gave up 7 bases and J gave up 1 base, with 10 bases separating them. This CDR3 has 13 amino acids. The CDR3 here is CASTWGSNTEAFF. Here the CDR3 DNA reads TGTGCCAGCACTTGGGGATCGAACACTGAAGCTTTCTTT.

This clone was counted a single time. The V call is TRBV10-3, the J call TRBJ2-3; a possible D gene is TRBD1 (6 bases). This CDR3 has 14 residues. V lost 6 bases and J lost 2, with 12 bases in between. CDR1 ENHRY and CDR2 SYGVKD come from the germline V gene. The CDR3 loop reads CAIRGDNPTDTQYF. Here the CDR3 DNA reads TGTGCCATCAGGGGGGACAATCCCACAGATACGCAGTATTTT.

V and J are TRBV7-9 and TRBJ1-1; D not resolved. Trimming left V 5 bases short and J 3 bases short, with 10 bases between. The CDR3 has 13 residues. Germline loops: CDR1 SEHNR, CDR2 FQNEAQ (reference sequence). The DNA of the CDR3 is TGTGCCAGCAGCCCAACGGGCTACACTGAAGCTTTCTTT. This gives the protein CASSPTGYTEAFF.

This chain joins TRBV4-2 and TRBJ2-7, with D perhaps matching TRBD1 (6 bases). Germline-derived CDR1 and CDR2 are LGHNA and YNFKEQ. The CDR3 is made up of 15 amino acids. Between the trimmed V and J ends, which lost 0 bases and 2 bases, there was a span of 11 bases. The CDR3 reads CASSQDLGHAYEQYF. The CDR3 DNA follows: TGTGCCAGCAGCCAAGATTTGGGACATGCCTACGAGCAGTACTTC.

The rearrangement uses TRBV5-1 and TRBJ2-1; 12 bases are a match to TRBD1. J was trimmed by 7 bases and V by 8 bases; bases with no gene match: 7. The CDR3 consists of 14 residues. Germline CDR1 and CDR2: SGHRS and YFSETQ. CDR3 in amino acids: CASLGQGAVNEQFF. Written as DNA, the CDR3 is TGCGCCAGTCTGGGACAGGGGGCTGTGAATGAGCAGTTCTTC.

J is TRBJ1-6 and V is TRBV6-2 or TRBV6-3; no clear D. The CDR3 has 14 amino acids. V lost 0 bases to trimming and J lost 10 bases, with 10 bases between them. Germline V CDR1 and CDR2: MNHEY, SVGEGT. The CDR3 region is CASSYSGRRSPLHF. CDR3 nucleotides: TGTGCCAGCAGTTACTCGGGGAGGCGGTCACCCCTCCACTTT.

The chain has TRBV6-5 and TRBJ1-4; perhaps TRBD1 as D (6 bases). Trimming stripped 6 bases from V and 7 bases from J, with 12 bases between. Germline V gives CDR1 MNHEY, CDR2 SVGAGI. The CDR3 spans 13 residues. DNA of the CDR3: TGTGCCAGCAGAACAGGGTTGGTTGAAAAACTGTTTTTT. Its protein is CASRTGLVEKLFF.

V is TRBV11-2 and J is TRBJ2-7; 10 bases are a match to TRBD2. Germline V gene data show CDR1 as SGHAT and CDR2 as FQNNGV. The CDR3 sequence is 15 residues long. V trimming: 5 bases; J trimming: 4 bases; junction bases outside the gene matches: 8. This chain's CDR3 is CASSPPSGSRYEQYF. The CDR3 DNA sequence: TGTGCCAGCAGCCCTCCTAGCGGGAGTAGGTACGAGCAGTACTTC.